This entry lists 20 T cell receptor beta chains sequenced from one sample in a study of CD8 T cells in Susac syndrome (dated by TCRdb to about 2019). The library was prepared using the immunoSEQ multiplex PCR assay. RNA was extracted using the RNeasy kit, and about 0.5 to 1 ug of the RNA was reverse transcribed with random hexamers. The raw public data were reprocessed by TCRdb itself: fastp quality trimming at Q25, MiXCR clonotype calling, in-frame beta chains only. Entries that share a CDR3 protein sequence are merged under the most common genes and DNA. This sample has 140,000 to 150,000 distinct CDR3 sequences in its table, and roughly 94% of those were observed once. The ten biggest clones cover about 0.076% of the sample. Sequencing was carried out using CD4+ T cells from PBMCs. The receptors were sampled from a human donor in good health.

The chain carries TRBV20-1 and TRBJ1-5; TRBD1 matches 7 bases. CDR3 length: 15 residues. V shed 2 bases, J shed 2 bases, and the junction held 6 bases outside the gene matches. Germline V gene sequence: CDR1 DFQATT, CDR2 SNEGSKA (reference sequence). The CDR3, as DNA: TGCAGTGCTAGACACAGGGGTTGGGGCAATCAGCCCCAGCATTTT. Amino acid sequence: CSARHRGWGNQPQHF.

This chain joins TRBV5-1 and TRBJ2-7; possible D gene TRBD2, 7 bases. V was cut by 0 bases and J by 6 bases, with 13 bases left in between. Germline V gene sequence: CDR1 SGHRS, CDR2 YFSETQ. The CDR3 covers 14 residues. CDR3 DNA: TGCGCCAGCAGCTTGGACAGGGAGGGTTTCGAGCAGTACTTC. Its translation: CASSLDREGFEQYF.

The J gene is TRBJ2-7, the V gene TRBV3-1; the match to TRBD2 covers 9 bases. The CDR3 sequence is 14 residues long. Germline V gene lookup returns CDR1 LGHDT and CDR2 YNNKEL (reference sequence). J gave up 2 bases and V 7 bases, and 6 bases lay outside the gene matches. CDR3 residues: CASTDSGGTYEQYF. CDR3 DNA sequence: TGTGCCAGCACCGATAGCGGGGGTACCTACGAGCAGTACTTC.

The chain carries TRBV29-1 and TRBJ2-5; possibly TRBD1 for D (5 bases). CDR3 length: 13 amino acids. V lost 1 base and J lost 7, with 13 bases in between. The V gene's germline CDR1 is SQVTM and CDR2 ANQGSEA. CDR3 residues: CSVEGSAQGTQYF. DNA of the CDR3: TGCAGCGTTGAAGGCAGCGCCCAGGGGACCCAGTACTTC. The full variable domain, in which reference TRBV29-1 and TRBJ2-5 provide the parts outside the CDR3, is SAVISQKPSRDICQRGTSLTIQCQVDSQVTMMFWYRQQPGQSLTLIATANQGSEATYESGFVIDKFPISRPNLTFSTLTVSNMSPEDSSIYLCSVEGSAQGTQYFGPGTRLLVL.

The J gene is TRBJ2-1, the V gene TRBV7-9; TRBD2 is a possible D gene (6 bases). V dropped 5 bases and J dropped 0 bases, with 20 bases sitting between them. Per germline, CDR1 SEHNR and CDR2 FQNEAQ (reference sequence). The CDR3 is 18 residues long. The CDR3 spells CASSAPPGHGSSYNEQFF. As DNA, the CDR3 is TGTGCCAGCAGCGCCCCCCCCGGGCACGGGAGCTCCTACAATGAGCAGTTCTTC.

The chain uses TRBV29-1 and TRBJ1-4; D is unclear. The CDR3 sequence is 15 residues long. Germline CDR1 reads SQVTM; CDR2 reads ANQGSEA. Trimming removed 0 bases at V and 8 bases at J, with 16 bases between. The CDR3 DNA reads TGCAGCGTTGAAGAAGGAGGAACCTCAACCGAAAAACTGTTTTTT. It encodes CSVEEGGTSTEKLFF.

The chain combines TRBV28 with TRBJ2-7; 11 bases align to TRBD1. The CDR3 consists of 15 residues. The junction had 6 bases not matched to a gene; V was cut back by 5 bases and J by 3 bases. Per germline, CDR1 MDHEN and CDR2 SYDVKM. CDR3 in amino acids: CASSGGQGVYYEQYF. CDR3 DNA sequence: TGTGCCAGCAGTGGGGGACAGGGGGTCTACTACGAGCAGTACTTC.

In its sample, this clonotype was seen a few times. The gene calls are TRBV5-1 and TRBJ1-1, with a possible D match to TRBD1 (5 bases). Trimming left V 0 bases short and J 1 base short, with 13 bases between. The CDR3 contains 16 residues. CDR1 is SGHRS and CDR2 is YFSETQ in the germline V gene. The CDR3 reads CASSLGAGHRNTEAFF. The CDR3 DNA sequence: TGCGCCAGCAGCTTGGGAGCCGGACACAGGAACACTGAAGCTTTCTTT. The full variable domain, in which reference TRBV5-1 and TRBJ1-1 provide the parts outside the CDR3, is KAGVTQTPRYLIKTRGQQVTLSCSPISGHRSVSWYQQTPGQGLQFLFEYFSETQRNKGNFPGRFSGRQFSNSRSEMNVSTLELGDSALYLCASSLGAGHRNTEAFFGQGTRLTVV.

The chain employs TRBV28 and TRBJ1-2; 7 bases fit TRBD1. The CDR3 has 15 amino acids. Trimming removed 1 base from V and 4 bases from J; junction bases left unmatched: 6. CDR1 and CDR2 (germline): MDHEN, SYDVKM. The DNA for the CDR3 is TGTGCCAGCAGTTTATCGACAGGGTACAGCTATGGCTACACCTTC. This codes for CASSLSTGYSYGYTF.

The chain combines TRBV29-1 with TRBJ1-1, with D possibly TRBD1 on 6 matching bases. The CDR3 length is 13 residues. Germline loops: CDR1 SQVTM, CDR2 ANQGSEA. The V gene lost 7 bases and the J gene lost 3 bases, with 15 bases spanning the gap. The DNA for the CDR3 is TGCAGCGGAAGGAAGGGGGGTGACACTGAAGCTTTCTTT. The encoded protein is CSGRKGGDTEAFF.

The CDR3 is CASSNPWTSGNVGEQYF. CDR3 in DNA: TGTGCCAGTAGTAACCCCTGGACTAGCGGGAATGTAGGCGAGCAGTACTTC. The chain couples TRBV19 to TRBJ2-7; 12 nucleotides match TRBD2. Trimming at V came to 4 bases and at J to 6 bases, leaving 13 bases not matched to a gene. This CDR3 contains 17 residues. CDR1 is LNHDA and CDR2 is SQIVND in the germline V gene (reference sequence). Full variable domain (missing parts from reference TRBV19 and TRBJ2-7): DGGITQSPKYLFRKEGQNVTLSCEQNLNHDAMYWYRQDPGQGLRLIYYSQIVNDFQKGDIAEGYSVSREKKESFPLTVTSAQKNPTAFYLCASSNPWTSGNVGEQYFGPGTRLTVT.

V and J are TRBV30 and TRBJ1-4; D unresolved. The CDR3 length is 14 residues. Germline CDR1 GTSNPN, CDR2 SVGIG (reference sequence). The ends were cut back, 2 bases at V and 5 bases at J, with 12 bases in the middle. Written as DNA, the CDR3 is TGTGCCTGGAGTTTAGGCAGGCTAAATGAAAAACTGTTTTTT. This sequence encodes CAWSLGRLNEKLFF.

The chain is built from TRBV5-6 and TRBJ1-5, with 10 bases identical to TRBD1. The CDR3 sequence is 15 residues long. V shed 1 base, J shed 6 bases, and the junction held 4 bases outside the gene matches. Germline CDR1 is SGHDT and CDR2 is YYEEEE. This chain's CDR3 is CASSLRQGASQPQHF. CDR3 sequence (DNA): TGTGCCAGCAGCTTGAGACAGGGGGCCTCTCAGCCCCAGCATTTT.

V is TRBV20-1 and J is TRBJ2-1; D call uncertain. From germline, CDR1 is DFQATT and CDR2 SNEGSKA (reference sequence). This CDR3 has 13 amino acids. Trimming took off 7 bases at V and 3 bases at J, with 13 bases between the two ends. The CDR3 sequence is CSGRTKRYNEQFF. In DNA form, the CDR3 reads TGCAGTGGACGGACGAAGCGCTACAATGAGCAGTTCTTC.

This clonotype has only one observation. The CDR3 sequence: CAISGTAVGSNQPQHF. In DNA, the CDR3 is TGTGCCATCAGCGGGACAGCAGTAGGTAGCAATCAGCCCCAGCATTTT. The V gene is TRBV10-3, the J gene TRBJ1-5; 7 bases fit TRBD1. CDR1 is ENHRY and CDR2 is SYGVKD in the germline V gene. The junction had 8 bases not matched to a gene; V was cut back by 6 bases and J by 0 bases. The CDR3 is made up of 16 amino acids.

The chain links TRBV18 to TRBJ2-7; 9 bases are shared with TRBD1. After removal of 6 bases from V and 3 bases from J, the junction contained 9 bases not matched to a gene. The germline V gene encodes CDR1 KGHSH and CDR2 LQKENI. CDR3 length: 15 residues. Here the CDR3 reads CASSTTGGRFYEQYF. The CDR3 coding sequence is TGTGCCAGCTCCACAACAGGGGGCCGTTTCTACGAGCAGTACTTC.

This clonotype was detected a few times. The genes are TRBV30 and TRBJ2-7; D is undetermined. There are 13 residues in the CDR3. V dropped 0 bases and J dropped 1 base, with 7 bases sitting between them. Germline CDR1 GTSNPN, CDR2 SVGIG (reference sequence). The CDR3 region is CAWSVLSSYEQYF. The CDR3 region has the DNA TGTGCCTGGAGTGTACTATCTTCCTACGAGCAGTACTTC.

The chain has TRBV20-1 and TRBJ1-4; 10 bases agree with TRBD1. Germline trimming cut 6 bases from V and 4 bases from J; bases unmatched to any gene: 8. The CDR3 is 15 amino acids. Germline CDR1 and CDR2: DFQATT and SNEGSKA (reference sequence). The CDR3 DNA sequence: TGCAGTGCCTCGACAGGGGGCGCGCATAATGAAAAACTGTTTTTT. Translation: CSASTGGAHNEKLFF.

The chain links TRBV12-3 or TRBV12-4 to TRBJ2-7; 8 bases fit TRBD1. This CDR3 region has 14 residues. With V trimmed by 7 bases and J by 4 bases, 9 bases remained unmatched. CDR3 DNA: TGTGCCAGCACCAAGGACAGGGTTCGATACGAGCAGTACTTC. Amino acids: CASTKDRVRYEQYF.

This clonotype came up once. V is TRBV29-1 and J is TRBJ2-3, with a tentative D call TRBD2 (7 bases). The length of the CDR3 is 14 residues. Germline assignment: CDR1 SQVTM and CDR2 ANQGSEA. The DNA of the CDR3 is TGCACCGCGGGGGCTAGCGGATTCACAGATACGCAGTATTTT. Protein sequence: CTAGASGFTDTQYF.